The clone carrying this T cell receptor beta chain was recorded at least ten times. What it recognizes is unknown. The sample originates from a study of molecular identifiers for immune sequencing clone quantification. Study results and caveats: Identical TCR molecules can share a barcode, and this sharing could underestimate highly expanded clone sizes.

Using its own MiXCR run on the PCR reads, TCRdb lists one record per CDR3 protein. The sample consists of fewer than 100,000 distinct CDR3 sequences, over 20% of them appearing once. The J segment lost 6 bases and the V segment lost 4 bases, leaving 11 bases of the junction unmatched. Germline lookup yields CDR1 LNHDA and CDR2 SQIVND (reference sequence). The CDR3 runs to 15 residues. It was from roughly 20,000 to 1,000,000 sorted cells, with 10%, 30% or 50% RNA, that naive CD8 libraries came. When naive CD8 T cells were sorted, they were gated as CD8+CD4-CCR7+CD45RA+. The rearrangement links TRBV19 to TRBJ1-1, with 7 bases that match TRBD1. Input material: naive CD8+ T cells from blood, with Jurkat cell RNA spiked in. The subset denotes: FACS-sorted CD8+CD4-CCR7+CD45RA+ naive T cells. The receptor was isolated from a human donor in good health. Some libraries in this study had Jurkat cell RNA spiked in. The CDR3 DNA reads as TGTGCCAGTAGTAAATCCGGGACAGAATATTCTGAAGCTTTCTTT. This encodes CASSKSGTEYSEAFF. The full variable domain, its missing parts supplied by reference TRBV19 and TRBJ1-1, is DGGITQSPKYLFRKEGQNVTLSCEQNLNHDAMYWYRQDPGQGLRLIYYSQIVNDFQKGDIAEGYSVSREKKESFPLTVTSAQKNPTAFYLCASSKSGTEYSEAFFGQGTRLTVV.